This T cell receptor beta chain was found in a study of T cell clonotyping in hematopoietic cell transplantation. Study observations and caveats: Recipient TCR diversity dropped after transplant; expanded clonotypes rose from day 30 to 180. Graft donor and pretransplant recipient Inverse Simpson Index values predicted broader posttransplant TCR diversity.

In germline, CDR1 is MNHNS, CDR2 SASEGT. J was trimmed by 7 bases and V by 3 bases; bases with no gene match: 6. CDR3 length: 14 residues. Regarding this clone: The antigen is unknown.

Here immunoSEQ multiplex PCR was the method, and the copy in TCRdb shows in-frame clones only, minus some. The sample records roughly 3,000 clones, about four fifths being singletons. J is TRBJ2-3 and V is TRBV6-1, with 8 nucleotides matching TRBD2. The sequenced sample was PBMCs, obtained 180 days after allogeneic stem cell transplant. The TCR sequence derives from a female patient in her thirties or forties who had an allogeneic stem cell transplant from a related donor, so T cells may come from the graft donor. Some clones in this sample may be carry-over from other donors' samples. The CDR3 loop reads CASSEGRGGNTQYF. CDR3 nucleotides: TGTGCCAGCAGTGAGGGTCGGGGGGGTAATACGCAGTATTTT.